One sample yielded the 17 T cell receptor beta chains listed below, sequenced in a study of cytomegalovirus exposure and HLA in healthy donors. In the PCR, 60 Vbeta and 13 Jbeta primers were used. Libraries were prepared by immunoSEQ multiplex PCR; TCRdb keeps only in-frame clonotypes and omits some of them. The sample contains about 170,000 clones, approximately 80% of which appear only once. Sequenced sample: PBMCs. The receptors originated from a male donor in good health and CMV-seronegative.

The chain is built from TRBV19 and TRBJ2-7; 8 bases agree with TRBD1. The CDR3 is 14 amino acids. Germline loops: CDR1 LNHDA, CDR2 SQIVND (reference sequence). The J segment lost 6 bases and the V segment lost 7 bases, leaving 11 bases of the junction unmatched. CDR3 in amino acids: CASKRSRGLGEQYF. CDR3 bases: TGTGCCAGTAAACGGTCCAGGGGGCTCGGCGAGCAGTACTTC.

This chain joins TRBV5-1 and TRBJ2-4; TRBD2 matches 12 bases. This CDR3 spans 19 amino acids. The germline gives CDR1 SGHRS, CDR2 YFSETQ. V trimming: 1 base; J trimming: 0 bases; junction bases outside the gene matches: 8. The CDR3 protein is CASSLRLAGVGLAKNIQYF. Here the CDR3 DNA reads TGCGCCAGCAGCTTGCGACTAGCGGGAGTGGGACTAGCCAAAAACATTCAGTACTTC.

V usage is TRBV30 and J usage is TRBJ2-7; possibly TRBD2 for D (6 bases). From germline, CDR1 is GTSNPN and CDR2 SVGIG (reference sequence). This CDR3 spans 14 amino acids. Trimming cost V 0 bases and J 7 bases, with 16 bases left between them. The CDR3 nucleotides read TGTGCCTGGAGTGTAAGTCGGGGGTCTGGGGAGCAGTACTTC. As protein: CAWSVSRGSGEQYF.

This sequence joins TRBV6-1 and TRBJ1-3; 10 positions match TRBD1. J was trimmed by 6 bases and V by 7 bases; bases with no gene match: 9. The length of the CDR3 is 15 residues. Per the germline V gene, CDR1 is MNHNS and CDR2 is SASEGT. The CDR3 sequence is CASNRQGARENTIYF. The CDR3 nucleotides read TGTGCCAGCAACCGACAGGGGGCGAGGGAAAACACCATATATTTT.

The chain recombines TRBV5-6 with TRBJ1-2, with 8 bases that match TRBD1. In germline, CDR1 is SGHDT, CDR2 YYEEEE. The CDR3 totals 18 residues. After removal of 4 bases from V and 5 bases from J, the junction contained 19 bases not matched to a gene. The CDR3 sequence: CASSRQGHPNVLRYGYTF. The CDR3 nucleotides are TGTGCCAGCAGCAGACAGGGGCACCCCAATGTTCTGAGATATGGCTACACCTTC.

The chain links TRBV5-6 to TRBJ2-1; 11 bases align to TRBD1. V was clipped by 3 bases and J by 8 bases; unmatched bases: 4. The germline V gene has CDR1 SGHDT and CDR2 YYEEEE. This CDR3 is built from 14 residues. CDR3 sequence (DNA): TGTGCCAGCAGCTGGGACAGGGGGTACGATGAGCAGTTCTTC. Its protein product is CASSWDRGYDEQFF.

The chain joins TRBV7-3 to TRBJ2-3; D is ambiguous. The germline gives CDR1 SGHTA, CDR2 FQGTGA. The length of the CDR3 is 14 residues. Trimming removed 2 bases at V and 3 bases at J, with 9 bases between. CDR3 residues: CASSLSGVTDTQYF. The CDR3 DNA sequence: TGTGCCAGCAGCTTATCCGGAGTAACAGATACGCAGTATTTT.

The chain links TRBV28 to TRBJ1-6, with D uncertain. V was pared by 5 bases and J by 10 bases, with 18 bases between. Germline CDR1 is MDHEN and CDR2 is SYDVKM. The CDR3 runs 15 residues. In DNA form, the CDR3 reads TGTGCCAGCAGTCCCCTGGAGGGAAGAGGCTCACCCCTCCACTTT. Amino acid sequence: CASSPLEGRGSPLHF.

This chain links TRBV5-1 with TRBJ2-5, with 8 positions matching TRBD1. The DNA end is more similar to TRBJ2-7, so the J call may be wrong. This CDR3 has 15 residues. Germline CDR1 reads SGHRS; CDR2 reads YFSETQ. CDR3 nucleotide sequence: TGCGCCAGCAGCTTGGCCCTTGACAGGGGAGGCGAGCAGTACTTC. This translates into CASSLALDRGGEQYF.

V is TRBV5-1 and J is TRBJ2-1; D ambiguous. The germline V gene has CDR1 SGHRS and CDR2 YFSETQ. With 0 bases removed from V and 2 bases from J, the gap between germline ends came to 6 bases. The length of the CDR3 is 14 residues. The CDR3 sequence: CASSLALTYNEQFF. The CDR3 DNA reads TGCGCCAGCAGCTTGGCCCTTACCTACAATGAGCAGTTCTTC.

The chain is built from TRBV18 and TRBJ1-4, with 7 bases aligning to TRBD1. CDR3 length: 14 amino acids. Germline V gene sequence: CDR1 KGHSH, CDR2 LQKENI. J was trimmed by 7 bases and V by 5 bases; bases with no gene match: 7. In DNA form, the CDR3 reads TGTGCCAGCTCAGCGGGACAGTCGGGTGAAAAACTGTTTTTT. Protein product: CASSAGQSGEKLFF.

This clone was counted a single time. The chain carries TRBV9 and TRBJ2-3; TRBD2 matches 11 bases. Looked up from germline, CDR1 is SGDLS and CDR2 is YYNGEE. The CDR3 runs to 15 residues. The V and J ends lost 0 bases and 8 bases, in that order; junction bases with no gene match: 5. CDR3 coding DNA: TGTGCCAGCAGCGTAGGGGAACTAGCGGGGGTTACGCAGTATTTT. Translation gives CASSVGELAGVTQYF. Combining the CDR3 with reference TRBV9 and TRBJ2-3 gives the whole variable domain DSGVTQTPKHLITATGQRVTLRCSPRSGDLSVYWYQQSLDQGLQFLIQYYNGEERAKGNILERFSAQQFPDLHSELNLSSLELGDSALYFCASSVGELAGVTQYFGPGTRLTVL.

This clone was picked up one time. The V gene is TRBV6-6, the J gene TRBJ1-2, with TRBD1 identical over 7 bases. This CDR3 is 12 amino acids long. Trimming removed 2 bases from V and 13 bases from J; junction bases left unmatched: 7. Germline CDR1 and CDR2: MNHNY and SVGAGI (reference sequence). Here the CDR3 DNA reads TGTGCCAGCAGTTACCGAGGGGACAGTCTCACCTTC. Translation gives CASSYRGDSLTF.

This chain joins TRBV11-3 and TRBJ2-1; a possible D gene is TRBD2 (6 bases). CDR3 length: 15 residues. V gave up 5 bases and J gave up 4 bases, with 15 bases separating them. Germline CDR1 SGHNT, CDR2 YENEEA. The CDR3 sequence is CASSRSGLSYNEQFF. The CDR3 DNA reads TGTGCCAGCAGCCGGAGCGGGCTGTCGTACAATGAGCAGTTCTTC.

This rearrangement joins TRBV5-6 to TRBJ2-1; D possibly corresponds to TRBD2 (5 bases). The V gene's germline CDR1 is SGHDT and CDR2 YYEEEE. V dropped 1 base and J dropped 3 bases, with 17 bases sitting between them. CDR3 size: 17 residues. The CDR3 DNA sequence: TGTGCCAGCAGCTTGTTCTCCCGGGTTGGGAGCTACAATGAGCAGTTCTTC. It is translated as CASSLFSRVGSYNEQFF.

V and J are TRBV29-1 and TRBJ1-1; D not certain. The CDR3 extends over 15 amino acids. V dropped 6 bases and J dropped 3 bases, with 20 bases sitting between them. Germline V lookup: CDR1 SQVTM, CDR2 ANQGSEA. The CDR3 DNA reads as TGCAGCGTGCAGCATGTCCTGTTACTAGACACTGAAGCTTTCTTT. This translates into CSVQHVLLLDTEAFF. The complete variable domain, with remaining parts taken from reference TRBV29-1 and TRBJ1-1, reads SAVISQKPSRDICQRGTSLTIQCQVDSQVTMMFWYRQQPGQSLTLIATANQGSEATYESGFVIDKFPISRPNLTFSTLTVSNMSPEDSSIYLCSVQHVLLLDTEAFFGQGTRLTVV.

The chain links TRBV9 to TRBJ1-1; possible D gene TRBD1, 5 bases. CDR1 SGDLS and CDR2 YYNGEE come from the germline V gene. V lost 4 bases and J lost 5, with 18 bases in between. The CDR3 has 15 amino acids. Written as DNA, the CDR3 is TGTGCCAGCAGCCCGGGATGGGGGGTGGGGACTGAAGCTTTCTTT. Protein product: CASSPGWGVGTEAFF.